This T cell receptor beta chain originates from a study of blood T cell repertoires in COVID-19. About the research overall: The United States, Italy and Spain provided the acute and convalescent COVID-19 samples. In each case, the material was cDNA or gDNA derived from T cells, B-cell-depleted T cells, or PBMCs.

Libraries were prepared by immunoSEQ multiplex PCR; TCRdb keeps only in-frame clonotypes and omits some of them. The table records about 270,000 clones, around 89% of them present only once. The CDR3 extends over 14 amino acids. Germline trimming cut 5 bases from V and 5 bases from J; bases unmatched to any gene: 5. Germline assignment: CDR1 MDHEN and CDR2 SYDVKM. This rearrangement joins TRBV28 to TRBJ1-1; 10 bases fit TRBD1. Sequenced sample: PBMCs or T cells enriched from blood (not recorded which). This TCR derives from a woman in her twenties or thirties with acute COVID-19. CDR3 protein: CASSKTGGRTEAFF. The CDR3 nucleotides are TGTGCCAGCAGTAAGACAGGGGGCCGTACTGAAGCTTTCTTT.